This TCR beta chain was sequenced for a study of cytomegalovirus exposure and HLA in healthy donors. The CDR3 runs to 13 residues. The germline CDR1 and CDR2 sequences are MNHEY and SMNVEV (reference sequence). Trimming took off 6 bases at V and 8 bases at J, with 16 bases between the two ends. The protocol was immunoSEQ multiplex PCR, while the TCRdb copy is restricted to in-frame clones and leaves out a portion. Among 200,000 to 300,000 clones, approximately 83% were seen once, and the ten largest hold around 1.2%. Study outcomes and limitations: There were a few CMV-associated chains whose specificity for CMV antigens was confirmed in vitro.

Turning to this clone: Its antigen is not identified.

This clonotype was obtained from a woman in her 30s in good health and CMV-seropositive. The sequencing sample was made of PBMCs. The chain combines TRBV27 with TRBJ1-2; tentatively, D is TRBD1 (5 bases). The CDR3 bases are TGTGCCAGCAGCCCCGAGGGACTGGAAGGCTACACCTTC. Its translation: CASSPEGLEGYTF.